This T cell receptor beta chain was sequenced for a study of T-cell memory formation after mild COVID-19. The wider study: TCR clusters were mostly donor specific.

The CDR3 spans 16 residues. CDR1 and CDR2 from the germline V gene are MNHEY and SVGAGI. J gave up 0 bases and V 6 bases, and 9 bases lay outside the gene matches. Researchers used 5'RACE with constant-segment primers to make TCR alpha and TCR beta cDNA libraries that carry sample barcodes and UMIs. TCRdb reprocessed the 5' RACE reads via MiXCR and lists one record per CDR3 protein. The repertoire holds approximately 560,000 distinct CDR3 sequences, 17% seen once, with less than 10% in the top ten. Overall study findings and caveats: The study found balanced CD4/CD8 in clones contracting day 15 to 85 and a CD4+ lean in later expanders.

As to this clonotype: Its target is unknown.

V gene TRBV6-5 combines with J gene TRBJ2-3, with TRBD1 identical over 7 bases. Sequences were obtained from PBMCs or a T cell subset sorted from them (not recorded which). This sequence originates from an adult woman who had mild COVID-19 (a few samples of this study predate the infection). Cell type and time point are not known. The CDR3 spells CASRTGLITSTDTQYF. The CDR3 nucleotides are TGTGCCAGCAGGACAGGGCTGATCACTAGCACAGATACGCAGTATTTT.